This T cell receptor (beta chain) originates from a study of Ad26.COV2.S vaccination and SARS-CoV-2 variants. General study results and limits: People given the vaccine had a wider spike-specific TCR breadth than placebo recipients did.

Treatment defined: some 19 received Ad26.COV2.S at low or high dose, single or two shots; about 5 received placebo; per-sample allocation not given. Collection of samples fell on day 63 after the first vaccine or placebo injection. Per germline, CDR1 SGHDN and CDR2 FVKESK. This CDR3 spans 13 amino acids. V shed 4 bases and J shed 4 bases, with 10 bases lying between them. Some clones are missing from TCRdb's copy, which holds only in-frame ones; the method was immunoSEQ multiplex PCR. The table has fewer than 600,000 clones, 80% to 90% seen once. Points on this clone: Its matching antigen is unknown.

This receptor was obtained from a person aged 18-65 years who received the Ad26.COV2.S COVID-19 vaccine or a placebo. V and J are TRBV14 and TRBJ1-2; tentative D call: TRBD1 (5 bases). Sample: peripheral blood, taken in a trial of Ad26.COV2.S vaccine versus placebo. Here the CDR3 DNA reads TGTGCCAGCAGCCTTCAGGGTGGCTATGGCTACACCTTC. This codes for CASSLQGGYGYTF.